This section outlines one T cell receptor (beta chain) sequence together with its context. These data are taken from a study of cytomegalovirus exposure and HLA in healthy donors. The table came from immunoSEQ multiplex PCR; TCRdb's copy has only in-frame clones and leaves some out. The data contain over 110,000 clones, approximately 86% of them singletons. CDR3 length equals 15 residues. Germline V gives CDR1 MNHNS, CDR2 SASEGT. V was cut by 4 bases and J by 0 bases, with 11 bases left in between. The chain links TRBV6-1 to TRBJ2-3; weak D call: TRBD1 (6 bases). The sequence was collected from a man aged 18-30 years in good health and CMV-seropositive. The specimen sequenced was PBMCs. In nucleotides, the CDR3 is TGTGCCAGCAGTGGCCAGGGGTTGAGCACAGATACGCAGTATTTT. The encoded protein is CASSGQGLSTDTQYF.